One TCR beta chain is described in this entry. The antigen this receptor binds is unknown. No quality values exist for individual bases; no much larger clone is one base distant. V drops 2 bases and J drops 8 bases, leaving 10 bases in between. The CDR3 contains 13 residues, cysteine and phenylalanine counted. Just the 39-base CDR3 DNA is kept, in frame starting at base 1. From the germline V gene (reference sequence), CDR1 is MNHEY and CDR2 is SMNVEV. This entry comes from a study of cytomegalovirus exposure and HLA in healthy donors (dated by TCRdb to 2016 to 2017). About the study as a whole: The 650 to 750 repertoires of the first cohort and the approximately 130 validation repertoires were produced on the same platform, according to a later analysis. A separate validation cohort of 90 to 150 different subjects was used in addition to the roughly 700-subject first cohort. The study was designed to test whether signatures of past pathogen exposure could be identified by cataloging public T cell receptors. To predict cytomegalovirus infection status, the study combined high-throughput TCR immunosequencing, statistical association of individual TCRs with disease status, and machine learning. Results the study describes overall, beyond this receptor: Three of the identified cytomegalovirus-associated TCR beta chains were confirmed in vitro to be specific for cytomegalovirus antigens. The authors suggested that the approach could potentially be generalized to other disease states and immunological phenotypes. A later analysis had no HLA typing for the validation cohort, so co-occurrence there was scored across all 110 or so repertoires. Across donors, most TCR sequences were observed very rarely, whereas some public TCRs were present in many individuals. Of the cluster scores, roughly 95% were above 0 in a later analysis, which found that TCRs clustered in the first cohort also tended to co-occur in the 95 to 150 validation repertoires. The study listed 150 to 200 TCR beta chains as associated with cytomegalovirus. In both the original and validation cohorts, the classifier was reported to diagnose cytomegalovirus status with high specificity and sensitivity.

Libraries were made using the immunoSEQ multiplex PCR assay. In the original analysis: A statistical classification framework was developed to diagnose cytomegalovirus status using the catalog of TCR beta chain sequences. The clones in this table, taken by TCRdb from immuneACCESS, are in-frame only. Not every clone is retained; where verified, under half of the shortfall comes from an unresolved V gene, and the cause of the rest is unknown. That table furnishes V, J and clone size, whereas the DNA furnished D and trimming. Here the sample has a few hundred thousand clones; 70% to 90% occur a single time. More than 0.8% of the sample rests with the top ten. The donors belonged to the validation cohort of about 120 subjects, which was separate from the approximately 700-subject first cohort.

This sequence uses TRBV27 and TRBJ2-4, with a tentative D gene TRBD1 over 6 matching bases. This clonotype originated in a woman between 18 and 29 years old in good health and CMV-seronegative. The sample taken for sequencing was PBMCs. In nucleotides, the sequence is TGTGCCAGCAGTTTAAGGGGGATGGACATTCAGTACTTC. The resulting protein is CASSLRGMDIQYF.